Each of the 21 T cell receptor beta chains below was sequenced from the same sample in a study of blood T cells in healthy people across ages. A J-beta primer mix and a sample-barcoded 5' primer were used in a second PCR of about 7 to 12 cycles. MiXCR, run by TCRdb on the 5' RACE reads, gives a single entry per CDR3 protein. The sample shows approximately 1.5 million distinct CDR3 sequences, approximately 42% of them seen only once. Sequencing input: blood. These receptors were obtained from a woman aged 18-29 years in good health.

The rearrangement uses TRBV12-3 or TRBV12-4 and TRBJ2-1; 13 positions match TRBD2. The last part of the DNA fits TRBJ2-7 better; the J call may be wrong. CDR3 length equals 19 residues. CDR3 DNA sequence: TGTGCCAGCAGTCGCACTAGCGGGGGGGCTCTTTCCCCCTACAATGAGCAGTACTTC. Amino acid sequence: CASSRTSGGALSPYNEQYF.

Comments on this clonotype: With a much larger clone just one base away, this may be a read error. This sequence joins TRBV20-1 and TRBJ2-7, with TRBD1 identical over 8 bases. CDR3 length: 14 residues. J gave up 7 bases and V 5 bases, and 13 bases lay outside the gene matches. Germline assignment: CDR1 DFQATT and CDR2 SNEGSKA (reference sequence). CDR3 DNA sequence: TGCAGTGCTTCTACAGGGGGAGACTACAATGAGCAGTACTTC. Translated: CSASTGGDYNEQYF.

A remark on this clonotype: This may come from a read error, since a much larger clone is one base off. The chain has TRBV3-1 and TRBJ2-7, with 10 bases aligning to TRBD2. CDR1 LGHDT and CDR2 YNNKEL come from the germline V gene (reference sequence). This CDR3 has 16 amino acids. With 6 bases clipped from V and 7 bases from J, the junction kept 15 bases outside the gene matches. For the CDR3, the DNA is TGTGCCAGCAGTAATAGCGGGGGGTTCCCCTACAATGAGCAGTACTTC. It codes for CASSNSGGFPYNEQYF.

This clonotype was counted a single time. This chain uses TRBV7-9 with TRBJ1-4, with 8 bases identical to TRBD1. This CDR3 is built from 14 residues. V lost 5 bases, J lost 5 bases, and 4 bases stayed unmatched. CDR1 is SEHNR and CDR2 is FQNEAQ in the germline V gene (reference sequence). CDR3 residues: CASSNRGENEKLFF. For the CDR3, the DNA is TGTGCCAGCAGCAACAGGGGGGAGAATGAAAAACTGTTTTTT.

The V and J genes are TRBV4-2 and TRBJ2-5; a weak D match, TRBD2 (5 bases). The closer fit of TRBJ2-7 to the DNA end suggests the J call may be wrong. The length of the CDR3 is 16 residues. Germline loops: CDR1 LGHNA, CDR2 YNFKEQ. This CDR3 is CASSQALASVPYEQYF. The DNA for the CDR3 is TGTGCCAGCAGCCAGGCATTAGCGTCCGTACCCTACGAGCAGTACTTC.

This clonotype was counted a few times. The CDR3 DNA reads TGCGCCAGCAGCCAAGATCCGGGGACAGGAAACTACGAGCAGTACTTC. Translated, it gives CASSQDPGTGNYEQYF. The V and J genes are TRBV4-3 and TRBJ2-7; 8 bases are a match to TRBD1. CDR3 size: 16 residues. After removal of 0 bases from V and 3 bases from J, the junction contained 7 bases not matched to a gene. The germline V gene has CDR1 LGHNA and CDR2 YSLEER.

In its sample, this clonotype was seen a few times. The genes are TRBV30 and TRBJ1-5; D uncertain. V was shortened by 2 bases and J by 1 base, with 6 bases between the two germline ends. CDR1 is GTSNPN, CDR2 SVGIG, per germline (reference sequence). This CDR3 region has 13 residues. The CDR3 coding sequence is TGTGCCTGGAGTCTCCGGAGCAATCAGCCCCAGCATTTT. Protein: CAWSLRSNQPQHF.

This clonotype was seen more than once but under ten times. This chain uses TRBV28 with TRBJ1-2; D gene unclear. The V end lost 3 bases, the J end lost 4 bases, and 9 bases lay between the germline ends. The CDR3 contains 13 residues. Looked up from germline, CDR1 is MDHEN and CDR2 is SYDVKM. The CDR3 nucleotides are TGTGCCAGCAGTTTCGGGGAGTTCTATGGCTACACCTTC. Amino acids: CASSFGEFYGYTF.

This clonotype was recorded a few times. V and J are TRBV20-1 and TRBJ1-1; D is possibly TRBD1 (6 bases). Germline assignment: CDR1 DFQATT and CDR2 SNEGSKA (reference sequence). Trimming took 3 bases from V and 2 from J, leaving 13 bases between them. The CDR3 is 14 amino acids. The CDR3 bases are TGCAGTGCTAGGAGACAGGACCTAAACACTGAAGCTTTCTTT. Translating it yields CSARRQDLNTEAFF.

This sequence joins TRBV7-2 and TRBJ2-7, with a tentative D call TRBD2 (6 bases). The J call is doubtful: the DNA matches TRBJ2-5 better. Germline V CDR1 and CDR2: SGHTA, FQGNSA. This CDR3 contains 18 residues. The CDR3 here is CASSFRTKRGPIEETQYF. The CDR3 DNA reads TGTGCCAGCAGCTTTAGGACTAAAAGGGGTCCAATAGAAGAGACCCAGTACTTC.

V and J are TRBV20-1 and TRBJ2-7; possible D gene TRBD2, 5 bases. Trimming shortened V by 5 bases and J by 1 base, and 15 bases separated the two germline ends. The CDR3 runs 14 residues. Germline CDR1 DFQATT, CDR2 SNEGSKA (reference sequence). CDR3 coding DNA: TGCAGTGCTGAGGAACCGACGGGATCCTACGAGCAGTACTTC. It specifies CSAEEPTGSYEQYF.

This clonotype has at least ten counts. The gene calls are TRBV5-6 and TRBJ2-7; TRBD1 is a possible D gene (6 bases). Trimming took off 1 base at V and 2 bases at J, with 10 bases between the two ends. The CDR3 is 14 residues long. Germline V gene sequence: CDR1 SGHDT, CDR2 YYEEEE. Here the CDR3 DNA reads TGTGCCAGCAGCTTGACAGGGATTGCCTACGAGCAGTACTTC. It codes for CASSLTGIAYEQYF.

The chain is built from TRBV6-2 or TRBV6-3 and TRBJ2-5; perhaps TRBD2 as D (6 bases). TRBJ2-7 explains the end of the DNA better; the J call may be wrong. Germline CDR1 reads MNHEY; CDR2 reads SVGEGT. The length of the CDR3 is 12 residues. The CDR3 nucleotides are TGTGCCAGCAGCTGGGGGGTTCTCGAGCAGTACTTC. Its protein is CASSWGVLEQYF.

This chain uses TRBV10-3 with TRBJ2-5; 10 bases match TRBD2. The germline V gene has CDR1 ENHRY and CDR2 SYGVKD. Germline trimming cut 8 bases from V and 2 bases from J; bases unmatched to any gene: 8. The CDR3 spans 15 residues. The CDR3 DNA follows: TGTGCCATCTGGGGAGGGACTAGCGCGCAAGAGACCCAGTACTTC. Encoded protein: CAIWGGTSAQETQYF.

This rearrangement joins TRBV3-1 to TRBJ2-1, with D perhaps TRBD1 or TRBD2 (7 bases each). CDR3 size: 16 residues. The germline gives CDR1 LGHDT, CDR2 YNNKEL (reference sequence). V was cut by 2 bases and J by 4 bases, with 15 bases left in between. CDR3 nucleotides: TGTGCCAGCAGCCAACTAGCGGAGGGGGCTTACAATGAGCAGTTCTTC. Encoded protein: CASSQLAEGAYNEQFF.

This clonotype has just a few counts. This chain joins TRBV6-6 and TRBJ1-1; 10 nucleotides match TRBD1. Germline trimming cut 2 bases from V and 0 bases from J; bases unmatched to any gene: 6. The germline V gene encodes CDR1 MNHNY and CDR2 SVGAGI (reference sequence). The CDR3 contains 17 residues. CDR3: CASSYARQGAVNTEAFF. CDR3 DNA: TGTGCCAGCAGTTACGCTAGACAGGGGGCGGTGAACACTGAAGCTTTCTTT.

This clonotype was seen a few times. The V gene is TRBV20-1, the J gene TRBJ2-7, with TRBD2 matching over 12 bases. CDR1 and CDR2 from the germline V gene are DFQATT and SNEGSKA (reference sequence). V was clipped by 1 base and J by 5 bases; unmatched bases: 12. The CDR3 loop spans 17 amino acids. This chain's CDR3 is CSARARFTSGRFHEQYF. CDR3 nucleotide sequence: TGCAGTGCTAGAGCCCGGTTTACTAGCGGGAGGTTCCACGAGCAGTACTTC.

This chain joins TRBV6-5 and TRBJ2-7; 10 positions match TRBD1. Germline CDR1 is MNHEY and CDR2 is SVGAGI. J was trimmed by 0 bases and V by 4 bases; bases with no gene match: 6. The CDR3 contains 16 residues. CDR3 amino acids: CASSSSGTGVSYEQYF. DNA of the CDR3: TGTGCCAGCAGTTCCTCCGGGACAGGGGTCTCCTACGAGCAGTACTTC.

This chain uses TRBV24-1 with TRBJ2-7; D is unclear. This CDR3 is 13 amino acids long. Trimming shortened V by 1 base and J by 7 bases, and 10 bases separated the two germline ends. Germline assignment: CDR1 KGHDR and CDR2 SFDVKD. The CDR3 nucleotides are TGTGCCACCAGTGATTTCTCCGGTTATGAGCAGTACTTC. Protein: CATSDFSGYEQYF.

V is TRBV12-3 or TRBV12-4 and J is TRBJ2-1; 12 bases are a match to TRBD2. J lost 6 bases, V lost 6 bases, and 6 bases had no gene match. This CDR3 has 15 amino acids. DNA of the CDR3: TGTGCCAGCAGCCTGACTAGCGGGAGCTTCAATGAGCAGTTCTTC. It specifies CASSLTSGSFNEQFF.

The chain recombines TRBV29-1 with TRBJ2-1; tentatively, D is TRBD2 (6 bases). Trimming took off 1 base at V and 12 bases at J, with 13 bases between the two ends. Per the germline V gene, CDR1 is SQVTM and CDR2 is ANQGSEA. The CDR3 consists of 12 residues. CDR3 in amino acids: CSVEGLQEGQFF. In DNA, the CDR3 is TGCAGCGTTGAAGGGCTCCAGGAGGGGCAGTTCTTC.